This TCR beta chain was recorded in a study of blood T cell repertoires in COVID-19. Study background: Both acute and convalescent COVID-19 samples were obtained from the United States, Italy and Spain. From T cells, B-cell-depleted T cells, or PBMCs came the material, which was cDNA or gDNA.

How the authors handled the data: Reference gene primer amplification in the assay estimated nucleated cell counts. Clones were sequenced by immunoSEQ multiplex PCR, and TCRdb holds only the in-frame ones, with some missing. That table supplies the V and J calls and clone size; D and trimming were determined from the DNA. The sample has approximately 200,000 clones, around 85% seen once. The table lists this clone with a few counts. Germline-derived CDR1 and CDR2 are GTSNPN and SVGIG (reference sequence). Trimming left V 2 bases short and J 4 bases short, with 6 bases between. The CDR3 has 12 amino acids.

The sample comprised peripheral blood. The rearrangement uses TRBV30 and TRBJ1-3; the D is unclear. This TCR was sampled from a man aged 25 to 40 with acute or convalescent COVID-19. The CDR3 here is CAWSPVGNTIYF. The CDR3 DNA follows: TGTGCCTGGAGTCCTGTCGGAAACACCATATATTTT. Complete variable domain (other parts from reference TRBV30 and TRBJ1-3): SQTIHQWPATLVQPVGSPLSLECTVEGTSNPNLYWYRQAAGRGLQLLFYSVGIGQISSEVPQNLSASRPQDRQFILSSKKLLLSDSGFYLCAWSPVGNTIYFGEGSWLTVV.